This T cell receptor (beta chain) was identified during a study of early T cells in non-severe SARS-CoV-2 infection (dated by TCRdb to the early 2020s). About the full investigation: Bulk RNA from unsorted whole blood was used for TCR sequencing, so alpha and beta chains could not be paired.

Trimmed from V: 0 bases; trimmed from J: 0 bases; junction bases lacking a gene match: 1. The CDR3 contains 14 residues, cysteine and phenylalanine counted. This entry keeps only the CDR3 DNA: 42 bases, framed from base 1. The germline V gene (reference sequence) yields DFQATT for CDR1 and SNEGSKA for CDR2. Study-wide findings and limitations: VDJdb matching was skewed toward anti-spike CD8 responses, so virus-specific expansions were likely underestimated and private and CD4 specificities were missed.

Library prep was done by 5' RACE. The sequencing machine was a NextSeq 500. Unique molecular identifiers were attached to individual cDNA molecules in the TCR library protocol so that sequencing error and PCR bias could be corrected. Both TCR alpha and beta chains were sequenced, and tight co-correlation was observed between alpha and beta sequence abundances in each sample. On the authors' methods: V gene, J gene and CDR3 annotation of TCR sequences was performed with Decombinator V4. Expanded TCRs were defined as changing significantly between any two time points under a Poisson model with p below 0.0001. TCR abundances were normalised to the total number of TCRs sequenced per sample and expressed as counts per million. TRAV1-2 paired with TRAJ12, TRAJ20 or TRAJ33 defined MAIT TCRs, while TRAV10 paired with TRAJ18 defined iNKT TCRs. A search of VDJdb, accessed on 1 November 2021, was run for TCRs annotated to CMV, EBV and SARS-CoV-2, with TCRs annotated for multiple antigens excluded. The public reads were run again by TCRdb, first through fastp at Q25 and then through MiXCR, and only productive beta chains were kept. When rows share a CDR3 protein, they turn into one entry using the most common DNA and genes. TCRdb's processing, not the authors' own work, is the source of the V and J calls. Present in this sample are more than 40,000 distinct CDR3 sequences, 3% to 4% of which were seen just once. The ten largest account for about 3% of the sample.

The study was a case-control design nested within a healthcare worker cohort in London, UK, with weekly nasopharyngeal swab PCR tests and blood sampling. Healthcare workers were recruited between 23 and 31 March 2020, during the week of the UK lockdown, and were followed weekly for up to about 16 weeks. This clonotype was observed at least ten times. What antigen it recognizes has not been identified. The sample holds no much larger clone one base away, and base qualities are not on file. This clonotype was sampled from an adult who was a healthcare worker with PCR-confirmed SARS-CoV-2 infection or an uninfected control (not recorded which). This sequence uses TRBV20-1 and TRBJ1-1, with 7 bases aligning to TRBD1. The source material was whole blood. The sequenced DNA: TGCAGTGCTAGAGATGACAGGGTGAACACTGAAGCTTTCTTT. It encodes CSARDDRVNTEAFF.